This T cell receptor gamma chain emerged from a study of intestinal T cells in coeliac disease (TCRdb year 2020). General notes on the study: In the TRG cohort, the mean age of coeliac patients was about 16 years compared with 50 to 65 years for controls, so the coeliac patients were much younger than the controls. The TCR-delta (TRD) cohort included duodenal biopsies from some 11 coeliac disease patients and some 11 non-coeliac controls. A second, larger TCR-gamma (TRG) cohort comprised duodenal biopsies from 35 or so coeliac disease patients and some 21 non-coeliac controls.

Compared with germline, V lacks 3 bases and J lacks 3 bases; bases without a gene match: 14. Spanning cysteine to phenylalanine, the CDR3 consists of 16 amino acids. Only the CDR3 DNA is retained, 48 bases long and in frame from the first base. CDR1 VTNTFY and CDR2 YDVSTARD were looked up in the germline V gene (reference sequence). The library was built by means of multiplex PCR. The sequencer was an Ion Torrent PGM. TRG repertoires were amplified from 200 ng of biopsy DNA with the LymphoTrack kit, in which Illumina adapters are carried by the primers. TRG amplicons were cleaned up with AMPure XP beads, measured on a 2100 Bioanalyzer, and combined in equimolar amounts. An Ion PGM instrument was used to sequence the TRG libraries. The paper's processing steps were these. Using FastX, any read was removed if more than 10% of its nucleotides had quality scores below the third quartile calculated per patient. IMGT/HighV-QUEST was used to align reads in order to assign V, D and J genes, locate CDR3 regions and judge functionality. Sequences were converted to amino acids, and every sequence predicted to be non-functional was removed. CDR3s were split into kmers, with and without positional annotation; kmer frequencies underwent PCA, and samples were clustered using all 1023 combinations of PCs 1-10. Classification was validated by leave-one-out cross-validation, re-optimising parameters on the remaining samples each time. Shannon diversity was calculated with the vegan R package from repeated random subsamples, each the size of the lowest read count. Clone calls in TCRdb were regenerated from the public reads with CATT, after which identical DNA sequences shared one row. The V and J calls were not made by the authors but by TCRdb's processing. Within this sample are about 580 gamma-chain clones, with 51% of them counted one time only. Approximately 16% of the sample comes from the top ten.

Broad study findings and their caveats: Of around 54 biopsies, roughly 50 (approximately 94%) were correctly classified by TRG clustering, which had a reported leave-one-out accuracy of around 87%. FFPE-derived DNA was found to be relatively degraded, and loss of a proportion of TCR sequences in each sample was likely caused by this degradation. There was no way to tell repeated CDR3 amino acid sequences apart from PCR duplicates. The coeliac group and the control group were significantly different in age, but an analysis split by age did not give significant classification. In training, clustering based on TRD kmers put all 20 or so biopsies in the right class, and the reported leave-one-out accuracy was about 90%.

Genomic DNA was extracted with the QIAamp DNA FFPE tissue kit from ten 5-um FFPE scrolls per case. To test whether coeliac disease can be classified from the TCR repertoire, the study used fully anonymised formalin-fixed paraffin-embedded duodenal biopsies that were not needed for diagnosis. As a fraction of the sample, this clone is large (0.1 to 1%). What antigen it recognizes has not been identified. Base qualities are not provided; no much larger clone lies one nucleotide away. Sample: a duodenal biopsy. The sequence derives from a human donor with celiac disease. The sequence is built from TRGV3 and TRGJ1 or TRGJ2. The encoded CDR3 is CATWDGLEGGYYKKLF. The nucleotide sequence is TGTGCCACCTGGGACGGACTCGAGGGAGGTTATTATAAGAAACTCTTT.